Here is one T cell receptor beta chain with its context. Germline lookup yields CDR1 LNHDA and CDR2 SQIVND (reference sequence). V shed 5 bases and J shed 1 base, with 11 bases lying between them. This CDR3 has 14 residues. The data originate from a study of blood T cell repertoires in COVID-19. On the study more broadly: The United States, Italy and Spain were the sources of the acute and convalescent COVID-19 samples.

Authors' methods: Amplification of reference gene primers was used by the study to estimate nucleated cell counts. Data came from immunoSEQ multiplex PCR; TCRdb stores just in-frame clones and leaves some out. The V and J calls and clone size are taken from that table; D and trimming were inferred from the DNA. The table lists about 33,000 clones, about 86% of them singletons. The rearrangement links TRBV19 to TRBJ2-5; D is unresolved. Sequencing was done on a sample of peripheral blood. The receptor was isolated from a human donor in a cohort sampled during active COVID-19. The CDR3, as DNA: TGTGCCAGTAGTTTCAACCCCAGCCAAGAGACCCAGTACTTC. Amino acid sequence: CASSFNPSQETQYF.